Included here is one T cell receptor beta chain sequence, with context. Its antigen is not identified. The data stem from a study of T cell responses to AZD1222 COVID-19 vaccine. Study results and caveats: Only 5 or 6 individuals given AZD1222 were seropositive at baseline. Donors were largely white British and mainly female; clonal diversity was possibly underestimated. Vaccine-associated CD4 TCRs spanned spike, dominant at 160-218 and 743-854. Nearly half of spike-specific TCRs reportedly target unmutated variant regions.

Germline assignment: CDR1 SNHLY and CDR2 FYNNEI. The V end lost 4 bases, the J end lost 7 bases, and 8 bases lay between the germline ends. The CDR3 consists of 12 residues. Sequencing used immunoSEQ multiplex PCR; TCRdb keeps in-frame clones, though not all of them. The sample holds some 200,000 clones; about 92% are singletons and the top ten take around 9.3%. The genes are TRBV2 and TRBJ2-1; D is possibly TRBD2 (6 bases). The input for sequencing was peripheral blood, taken on day 0 of AZD1222 vaccination. The receptor was derived from an adult in good health. Written as DNA, the CDR3 is TGTGCCAGCAGTGGGGGGGAGAATGAGCAGTTCTTC. It encodes CASSGGENEQFF.